This T cell receptor (beta chain) is from a study of T cells after yellow fever vaccination (dated by TCRdb to between 2019 and 2020). The study in broad terms: Libraries from fractions with low cell numbers were prepared with the SMART-Seq v4 Ultra Low Input RNA kit. Bulk TCR alpha and beta repertoires were sequenced longitudinally to track T-cell clones before and after primary and booster YFV17D yellow fever vaccination. The cohort comprised two healthy male donors, one aged 18 to 29 and one aged 30 to 40 years. Blood samples were taken at several timepoints before and after primary and secondary immunization, and bulk PBMC replicates and cell subsets were isolated. Beyond this particular receptor, the publication reports: The study included only a couple of donors, which limits how far the findings can be generalized. Compared with the primary T-cell response, the secondary T-cell response was weaker but faster, peaking on day 5 rather than day 15. Most clones expanded after primary vaccination were re-detected after the booster (96% of CD4 and roughly 87% of CD8), suggesting broad memory maintenance. A small share of clonotypes was detected in both CD4 and CD8 compartments, with the overlap likely arising from convergent recombination. Because abundant contaminating clonotypes from the bulk population could be contained in FACS-sorted repertoires, computational filtering was required.

The treatment or condition label, read with the paper, signifies: live attenuated yellow fever vaccine strain. At each blood-draw timepoint, two biological replicates of bulk PBMCs were obtained. PBMCs were isolated from peripheral blood using a standard Ficoll-Paque protocol. RNA was extracted with TriZol from bulk PBMCs, CD4 and CD8 fractions, and dextramer-positive and dextramer-negative fractions. From cysteine to phenylalanine, the CDR3 is 15 amino acids long. Only the CDR3 part of the read is kept: 45 bases, read in frame from the first base. V is pared back by 4 bases and J by 0 bases, with 13 bases lying between the germline termini. CDR1 and CDR2 (SGHAT, FQNNGV) derive from the germline V gene. This clonotype has ten or more counts. Its binding antigen is unknown. The input lacks base qualities; no much larger clone sits a single base away. TCR cDNA was made using 5'RACE template switching, a step that added a universal primer site and unique molecular identifiers. Priming for cDNA synthesis came from both the TCR alpha and TCR beta constant segments. Library amplification involved two PCR steps, and the second step added sample barcodes and sequencing adapters. Sequencing of the libraries was done on either Illumina HiSeq 2500 (2x100 bp) or NovaSeq (2x150 bp). Regarding the original processing steps: Demultiplexing of reads and collapsing into UMI consensus sequences were performed with MIGEC, and V(D)J alignment was carried out with MiXCR. Vaccine-responding clonotypes were defined with edgeR using replicate PBMC samples, requiring FDR below 0.01 and a log2 fold change above 5 up to day 15. Bulk clonotypes were assigned CD4 or CD8 identity according to which sequenced CD4 or CD8 repertoire held them at higher abundance. TCRdb reprocessed the public reads (quality trimming at Q25 with fastp, clone calling with MiXCR) and kept in-frame beta chains. Here each entry gathers all rows of one CDR3 protein and keeps the most common genes and DNA. For this entry, the V and J calls and clone size follow TCRdb and not the study's own pipeline. This sample holds around 400,000 distinct CDR3 sequences; under 14% were observed only once. The ten largest account for 15% to 20% of the sample.

The TCR sequence derives from a man between 18 and 35 years old who received the YFV17D yellow fever vaccine. The source material was PBMCs, sampled on the day of the first yellow fever vaccination. The chain couples TRBV11-2 to TRBJ2-7, with the D assignment possibly TRBD1 or TRBD2, given 5 matching bases for each. The CDR3 loop reads CASSSISGTSYEQYF. The DNA sequence is TGTGCCAGCAGCTCGATTTCCGGGACCTCCTACGAGCAGTACTTC.